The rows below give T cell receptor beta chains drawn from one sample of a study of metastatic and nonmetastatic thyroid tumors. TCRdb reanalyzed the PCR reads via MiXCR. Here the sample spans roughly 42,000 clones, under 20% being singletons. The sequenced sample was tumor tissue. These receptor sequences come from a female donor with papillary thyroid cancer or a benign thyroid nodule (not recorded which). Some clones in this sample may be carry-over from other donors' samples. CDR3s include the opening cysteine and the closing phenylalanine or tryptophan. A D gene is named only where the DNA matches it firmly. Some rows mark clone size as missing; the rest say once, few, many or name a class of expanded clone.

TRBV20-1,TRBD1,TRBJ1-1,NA,TGCAGTCTCCAGGGGGTCCCTGAAGCTTTCTTT,CSLQGVPEAFF
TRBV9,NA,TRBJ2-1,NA,TGTGCCAGCAGCACAATCGGGAGTGGGGCGAATGAGCAGTTCTTC,CASSTIGSGANEQFF
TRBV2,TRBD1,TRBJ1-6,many,TGTGCCAGCAGTGACAGGGGGCGGAGTAATTCACCCCTCCACTTT,CASSDRGRSNSPLHF
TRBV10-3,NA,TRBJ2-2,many,TGTGCCATCAGTGAGTCTTGGGAAGGTGGCACCGGGGAGCTGTTTTTT,CAISESWEGGTGELFF
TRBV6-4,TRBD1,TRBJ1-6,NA,TGTGCCAGCAGTGAGGGACAGGGGGTTTCACCCCTCCACTTT,CASSEGQGVSPLHF
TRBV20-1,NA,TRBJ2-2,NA,TGCAGTGCTTCTGGGGTTCGGCTGCTGTTTTTT,CSASGVRLLFF
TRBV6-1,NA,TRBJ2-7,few,TGTGCCAGCAGTGAAGATGAAGGAGGGGGCTCCTACGAGCAGTACTTC,CASSEDEGGGSYEQYF
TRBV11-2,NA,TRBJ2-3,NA,TGTGCCAGCAGCCCCGGGCGAGGGGCGTTGGGGAGGACAGATACGCAGTATTTT,CASSPGRGALGRTDTQYF
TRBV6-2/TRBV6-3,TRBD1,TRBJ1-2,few,TGTGCCAGCAGTTATAGACAGGGGAGCTTTTGTGGCTATGGCTACACCTTC,CASSYRQGSFCGYGYTF
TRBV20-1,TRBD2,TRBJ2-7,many,TGCAGTGCTAGTACCGGGGGGGGCGAGCAGTACTTC,CSASTGGGEQYF
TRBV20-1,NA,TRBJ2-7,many,TGCAGTGCTAGAGACATCTACGAGCAGTACTTC,CSARDIYEQYF